These T cell receptor beta chains were read from a single sample in a study of glioma-infiltrating T cells. Using its own MiXCR run on the multiplex PCR reads, TCRdb lists one record per CDR3 protein. Counted here are approximately 100,000 distinct CDR3 sequences, around 29% occurring once; the ten biggest clones make up 44%. The material sequenced was glioma tissue, nonneoplastic brain tissue, or PBMCs (not recorded which). These receptors were taken from a human donor with low-grade glioma or glioblastoma, undergoing nonglioma brain surgery, or in good health (not recorded which). Both conserved end residues are part of each CDR3. Fields, in order: V gene, J gene, clone size, D gene, CDR3 DNA, CDR3 protein. The D gene is left open where the match is weak. Size tells how often a clone was seen (once, few, many) or the class of an expanded clone, and some rows leave it out.

>TRBV10-3|TRBJ2-3|many|TRBD2
TGTGCCATCAGCAAGGGACTAGCGGGGGACACAGATACGCAGTATTTT
CAISKGLAGDTDTQYF
>TRBV28|TRBJ1-2|-|-
TGTGCCAGCAGATGGACATGGCCTAACTATGGCTACACCTTC
CASRWTWPNYGYTF
>TRBV11-3|TRBJ2-2|-|-
TGTGCCAGCAGCTTCGCAGTGGACGGGGAGCTGTTTTTT
CASSFAVDGELFF
>TRBV7-2|TRBJ2-3|many|-
TGTGCCAGCAGCCGACAGAGTCAGGGCACAGATACGCAGTATTTT
CASSRQSQGTDTQYF
>TRBV27|TRBJ1-1|-|-
TGTGCCAGCAGTTCCAGGGGTTCAACCTTCTTT
CASSSRGSTFF
>TRBV28|TRBJ2-7|-|-
TGTGCCAGCAGTCCTTCTAGCTCCTACGAGCAGTACTTC
CASSPSSSYEQYF
>TRBV27|TRBJ2-5|-|-
TGTGCCAGCAGCCCCTTTAGGGGGGGCGCCCGGACCCAGTACTTC
CASSPFRGGARTQYF
>TRBV3-1|TRBJ2-2|few|-
TGTGCCAGCAGCCAAGACCCGGGGCAAAGGACCGGGGAGCTGTTTTTT
CASSQDPGQRTGELFF
>TRBV29-1|TRBJ1-1|few|-
TGCAGCGGCGGACAGCCCAACACTGAAGCTTTCTTT
CSGGQPNTEAFF
>TRBV6-1|TRBJ1-6|many|-
TGTGCCAGCAGTTCAAAACAGAGCTCCTATAATTCACCCCTCCACTTT
CASSSKQSSYNSPLHF
>TRBV19|TRBJ1-5|few|TRBD1
TGTGCCAGTAGTGAGGGACAGGTGGTTCAGCCCCAGCATTTT
CASSEGQVVQPQHF
>TRBV7-9|TRBJ2-7|many|-
TGTGCCAGCAGCTCCCGGGGTGGGTACGAGCAGTACTTC
CASSSRGGYEQYF
>TRBV14|TRBJ2-1|-|-
TGTGCCAGCAGCCAAGTTACGGGGTCAGGTGATCAGTTCTTC
CASSQVTGSGDQFF
>TRBV6-1|TRBJ2-7|many|-
TGTGCCAGCAGTGAAGGCCGGGGGCTTTACTACGAGCAGTACTTC
CASSEGRGLYYEQYF
>TRBV19|TRBJ2-3|few|-
TGTGCCAGTAGTACAGAGCTACGAGCAGATACGCAGTATTTT
CASSTELRADTQYF
>TRBV6-1|TRBJ2-7|many|-
TGTGCCAGCAGTCTAGGGGGTGGTACCTACGAGCAGTACTTC
CASSLGGGTYEQYF
>TRBV20-1|TRBJ2-3|many|-
TGCAGTGCTATTAAGACAGATACGCAGTATTTT
CSAIKTDTQYF
>TRBV27|TRBJ2-7|many|-
TGTGCCAGCAGTTTAAATTCTCCGTACGAGCAGTACTTC
CASSLNSPYEQYF
>TRBV18|TRBJ1-5|-|-
TGTGCCAGCTCACAGGTGAGCAATCAGCCCCAGCATTTT
CASSQVSNQPQHF
>TRBV7-9|TRBJ1-1|few|-
TGTGCCAGCAGCCCGACAGTAATGAACACTGAAGCTTTCTTT
CASSPTVMNTEAFF
>TRBV19|TRBJ2-7|-|-
TGTGCCAGGGGGAGGGGGGCCTACAACGAGCAGTACTTC
CARGRGAYNEQYF
>TRBV5-1|TRBJ1-1|-|TRBD1
TGCGCCAGCAGCTCCCCAGGGACAGGGACCGGCACTGAAGCTTTCTTT
CASSSPGTGTGTEAFF
>TRBV6-6|TRBJ2-3|-|-
TGTGCCAGCAGTTACTCGTACGGGGGAGATGCGCAGTATTTT
CASSYSYGGDAQYF
>TRBV19|TRBJ2-7|few|-
TGTGCCAGTTCTCCGATGGGGTCCTACGAGCAGTACTTC
CASSPMGSYEQYF
>TRBV7-2|TRBJ1-2|many|-
TGTGCCAGCAGCAAGGACCCTGATTATGGCTACACCTTC
CASSKDPDYGYTF
>TRBV28|TRBJ2-1|many|TRBD2
TGTGCCAGCAGTTTAGTGGCTAGCGGGGGCTTTGAGCAGTTCTTC
CASSLVASGGFEQFF
>TRBV6-2/TRBV6-3|TRBJ2-4|many|-
TGTGCCAGCAAATGGGGGAACAGGAACATTCAGTACTTC
CASKWGNRNIQYF
>TRBV2|TRBJ1-2|many|-
TGTGCCAGTCAGCAAGGGGGTAACTATGGCTACACCTTC
CASQQGGNYGYTF
>TRBV7-9|TRBJ2-1|many|-
TGTGCCAGCAGCCCAAGGGGGGGGAGCTCCTACAATGAGCAGTTCTTC
CASSPRGGSSYNEQFF
>TRBV6-1|TRBJ2-1|many|TRBD2
TGTGCCAGCAGCCGCGCGGCAAAAACCGGGACTAGCTTTCGGAATGAGCAGTTCTTC
CASSRAAKTGTSFRNEQFF
>TRBV7-2|TRBJ2-1|many|TRBD2
TGTGCCAGCAGCTTCGGACTAGCGGGGGGCGACAATGAGCAGTTCTTC
CASSFGLAGGDNEQFF
>TRBV12-3/TRBV12-4|TRBJ1-5|many|-
TGTGCCAGCAGTTTGGGATACAATCAGCCCCAGCATTTT
CASSLGYNQPQHF
>TRBV6-1|TRBJ1-3|many|-
TGTGCCAGCAGCGAACGGACGGGCTCTGGAAACACCATATATTTT
CASSERTGSGNTIYF
>TRBV7-3|TRBJ2-7|few|-
TGTGCCAGCAGCTTATATGGGGGAGCCTACGAGCAGTACTTC
CASSLYGGAYEQYF
>TRBV6-1|TRBJ2-7|many|-
TGTGCCACCCGCATATCCCAGGTTCCCGCCTACGAGCAGTACTTC
CATRISQVPAYEQYF
>TRBV12-5|TRBJ2-3|many|-
TGTGCTAGTGGGGCGGTAGATACGCAGTATTTT
CASGAVDTQYF
>TRBV6-1|TRBJ1-1|many|-
TGTGCCAGCAGGACACAGGGCAACACTGAAGCTTTCTTT
CASRTQGNTEAFF
>TRBV7-2|TRBJ2-7|many|-
TGTGCCAGCAGCTTAGGCGACAGGACCTACGAGCAGTACTTC
CASSLGDRTYEQYF
>TRBV19|TRBJ1-1|few|-
TGTGCCAGTAGTATAGGGGGCCGGTCGAAGGCTTTCTTT
CASSIGGRSKAFF
>TRBV20-1|TRBJ2-7|many|-
TGCAGTGCCCAGCGGGACAGCCGCGGGGAGCAGTACTTC
CSAQRDSRGEQYF
>TRBV14|TRBJ2-1|few|TRBD2
TGTGCCAGCAGCCAACTTGGGCTAGCGGGTTACAATGAGCAGTTCTTC
CASSQLGLAGYNEQFF
>TRBV27|TRBJ2-3|-|-
TGTGCCAGCAGTTCCCGGGTGAGCACAGATACGCAGTATTTT
CASSSRVSTDTQYF
>TRBV6-6|TRBJ2-7|-|TRBD1
TGTGCCAGCAGTTACGTCGTCATCGGGACAGAATCCTACGAGCAGTACTTC
CASSYVVIGTESYEQYF